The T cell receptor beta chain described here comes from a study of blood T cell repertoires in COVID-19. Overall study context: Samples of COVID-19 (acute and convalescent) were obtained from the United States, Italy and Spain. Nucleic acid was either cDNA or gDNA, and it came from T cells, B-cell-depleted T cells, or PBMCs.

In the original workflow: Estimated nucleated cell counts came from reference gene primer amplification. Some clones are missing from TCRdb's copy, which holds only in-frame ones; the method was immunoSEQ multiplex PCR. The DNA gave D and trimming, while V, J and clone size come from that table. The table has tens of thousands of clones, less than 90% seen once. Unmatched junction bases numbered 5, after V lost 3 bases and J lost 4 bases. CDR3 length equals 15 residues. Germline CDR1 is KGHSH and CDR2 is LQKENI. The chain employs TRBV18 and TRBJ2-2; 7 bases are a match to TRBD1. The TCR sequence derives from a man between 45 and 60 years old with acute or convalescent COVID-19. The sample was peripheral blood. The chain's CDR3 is CASSPYRGGTGELFF. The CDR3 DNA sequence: TGTGCCAGCTCACCGTACAGGGGTGGCACCGGGGAGCTGTTTTTT.